This TCR beta chain derives from a study of shared clonotypes between healthy human individuals (dated by TCRdb to about 2020). Broadly, across the study: The cohort comprised a couple of women and a few men aged 18 to 49 years. To estimate repertoire size and how much clonotypes are shared between individuals, the study performed deep sequencing of blood TCR repertoires from 4 to 6 healthy adults. Libraries were prepared and TCR repertoires were sequenced by different laboratories using diverse techniques, in order to increase sequencing depth and limit assay-specific biases. For each donor, CD4 naive and CD4 memory were each run on three plates, CD8 naive on two plates, and CD8 memory on one plate. Each donor's leukapheresis produced roughly between roughly 0.85 and 10 billion PBMCs.

Healthy HIV-negative adults with no recently reported acute infections or vaccinations were included as donors. Every donor was a Caucasian adult residing in Nashville, Tennessee, USA. CD4+ T cells were enriched by magnetic negative selection; naive cells were then positively selected on CD45RA, and the negative fraction formed the memory subset. Blood was collected by leukapheresis, and PBMCs were isolated by Ficoll-Histopaque density gradient centrifugation and then cryopreserved in liquid nitrogen vapor phase. Purity and quantity of every magnetically sorted T cell population were checked by analytical flow cytometry. From each sorted fraction, genomic DNA was isolated and quantified by UV absorbance on a Nanodrop 2000c. What the authors observed across the whole study: Even with the large sequencing depth, rarefaction of the sorted-subset datasets indicated that sequencing was incomplete. Naive subsets generally had larger estimated clonotype richness than memory subsets did. Pairwise subsampling indicated that sequencing depth was expected to affect the degree of clonotype sharing among donors. The small number of donors limited the genetic and exposure-history diversity represented. Across a handful of donors, approximately 4.9% of naive CD4, roughly 3.8% of naive CD8, under 2.5% of memory CD4, and 0.3% to 0.45% of memory CD8 clonotypes were shared. Higher generation probabilities were observed for clonotypes shared by all four sorted-subset donors than for non-shared clonotypes. Only blood was sampled, and tissue TCR repertoires likely differ from those in blood.

Turning to this clone: Which antigen it targets is not known. No clone much larger than this one lies a single base away; base qualities are absent.

Using the deep immunoSEQ assay, multiplex PCR amplified TCR CDR3 regions from genomic DNA. For each cell subset, the extracted genomic DNA was distributed evenly across all wells of several immunoSEQ 96-well plates, and each plate served as one replicate. For sorted subsets, around 0.2 ug of genomic DNA, equivalent to 30,000 or so T cell genomes, went into each replicate PCR. The purified libraries were quantified using a Qubit 3.0 fluorometer, sized with a Bioanalyzer 2100, and then quantified again using the KAPA Library Quantification kit. A separate single-read 150-cycle Illumina NextSeq 550 flow cell was used to sequence each immunoSEQ 96-well plate. Regarding the original processing steps: The immunoSEQ output contained only junctional sequences without quality scores, so filtering could not match that applied to full-length reads. To assign V/J genes and CDR3, sequences were annotated against IMGT germline references using PyIR, a Python wrapper for IgBLAST v1.9. Reads were removed for weak V/J assignments (E-value above 1e-6), missing CDR3, stop codons, out-of-frame junctions, or ambiguous translated residues. A V3J clonotype was defined by an identical inferred V gene, J gene, and CDR3 amino acid sequence. Percentage overlap between repertoires was computed as shared unique clonotypes divided by the size of the smaller repertoire. Richness of each repertoire was evaluated using RTK rarefaction, the Chao1 estimator, and Recon v2.1 estimates of unobserved clonotypes. Generation probabilities for all TCRbeta clonotypes obtained by the gDNA method from a handful of donors were computed using OLGA. TCRdb took this table from immuneACCESS and kept in-frame rearrangements with V and J called. Such tables lack part of the clones; where checked against another copy, unresolved V genes explain under half of the gap, and the rest is unexplained. V and J calls and clone size are given by that table; D and trimming were obtained from the DNA. The sample table holds over a million clones, of which around 78% were seen once. More than 0.55% of the sample lies in the top ten.

From its cysteine to its phenylalanine, the CDR3 spans 16 amino acids. Only the CDR3 portion is preserved as DNA: 48 bases, with reading frame beginning at the first base. CDR1 and CDR2 are read off the germline V gene as SQVTM and ANQGSEA. Ends trimmed: V by 7 bases, J by 3 bases; bases unmatched to a gene: 11. The chain links TRBV29-1 with TRBJ2-3; TRBD2 aligns with 12 central bases. The sequenced sample was memory CD4+ T cells from PBMCs. What this sample's cell subset or site label stands for: CD45RA-negative fraction. The clonotype originates from a young man in good health. Some clones in this sample may be carry-over from other donors' samples. The sequenced DNA: TGCAGCGCTGCTAGCGGGAGGGCCTCTATGACAGATACGCAGTATTTT. Translated, this is CSAASGRASMTDTQYF.